Shown below are 15 T cell receptor beta chains from a single sample sequenced in a study of regulatory T cells in long-lasting Graves disease. To make TCR beta libraries, researchers used iRepertoire HTBI primers and Arm-PCR of CDR3 regions. In TCRdb, the multiplex PCR reads were re-called with MiXCR into one record per CDR3 protein. The table records some 330,000 distinct CDR3 sequences, 23% of them present only once. The time point was: persistent/refractory GD, antithyroid drugs over 5 years with positive TRAb. From PBMCs, RNA was extracted and then used to make the TCR library. The sample consisted of peripheral blood mononuclear cells (PBMCs), taken when the disease was refractory, from a patient treated with antithyroid drugs. These receptors were collected from a middle-aged woman with Graves disease.

The rearrangement uses TRBV4-1 and TRBJ2-1; a possible D gene is TRBD2 (7 bases). Germline assignment: CDR1 MGHRA and CDR2 YSYEKL. V dropped 5 bases and J dropped 2 bases, with 16 bases sitting between them. CDR3 size: 16 residues. For the CDR3, the DNA is TGCGCCAGCAGCAGGAGGGGGGGACTGACCTACAATGAGCAGTTCTTC. Translating gives CASSRRGGLTYNEQFF.

This clonotype appeared many times. The CDR3 coding sequence is TGCAGTGCTAGTAGGGCAGTCTCTGGAAACACCATATATTTT. Its protein is CSASRAVSGNTIYF. The rearrangement joins TRBV20-1 to TRBJ1-3; no reliable D call. The CDR3 sequence is 14 residues long. Looked up from germline, CDR1 is DFQATT and CDR2 is SNEGSKA (reference sequence). V gave up 3 bases and J gave up 0 bases, with 9 bases separating them.

This clonotype has only a few counts. V is TRBV5-1 and J is TRBJ2-7; 11 positions match TRBD2. The V segment lost 3 bases and the J segment 6 bases; nucleotides outside the gene matches: 2. CDR1 and CDR2 from the germline V gene are SGHRS and YFSETQ. This CDR3 contains 13 residues. Written as DNA, the CDR3 is TGCGCCAGCAGCTCCGGGACTAGCGGCGAGCAGTACTTC. Translating gives CASSSGTSGEQYF.

This clonotype was seen ten or more times. The chain uses TRBV7-2 and TRBJ2-7; D gene unclear. The V and J ends lost 0 bases and 6 bases respectively, with 9 bases between them. Germline V lookup: CDR1 SGHTA, CDR2 FQGNSA. The CDR3 loop spans 13 amino acids. The CDR3, as DNA: TGTGCCAGCAGCTTAGCGCAAAACTCCGAGCAGTACTTC. Translated: CASSLAQNSEQYF. Drawing the rest from reference TRBV7-2 and TRBJ2-7, the complete variable domain is GAGVSQSPSNKVTEKGKDVELRCDPISGHTALYWYRQSLGQGLEFLIYFQGNSAPDKSGLPSDRFSAERTGGSVSTLTIQRTQQEDSAVYLCASSLAQNSEQYFGPGTRLTVT.

The rearrangement joins TRBV7-3 to TRBJ2-1; the D gene is possibly TRBD2 (6 bases). The germline gives CDR1 SGHTA, CDR2 FQGTGA. Trimming cost V 5 bases and J 0 bases, with 11 bases left between them. This CDR3 is 15 amino acids long. CDR3 sequence: CASSPGAYSYNEQFF. The CDR3 DNA sequence: TGTGCCAGCAGCCCGGGAGCTTACTCCTACAATGAGCAGTTCTTC.

This clonotype was counted between two and nine times. The chain uses TRBV6-2 or TRBV6-3 and TRBJ1-1; D uncertain. V lost 7 bases and J lost 1, with 13 bases in between. CDR1 is MNHEY, CDR2 SVGEGT, per germline. This CDR3 comprises 14 residues. The CDR3 loop is CASKRELKNTEAFF. CDR3 sequence (DNA): TGTGCCAGCAAAAGGGAGTTGAAGAACACTGAAGCTTTCTTT.

There are a few counts of this clonotype. This chain joins TRBV20-1 and TRBJ2-5; no definite D call. The V and J ends lost 3 bases and 1 base respectively, with 3 bases between them. The germline V gene has CDR1 DFQATT and CDR2 SNEGSKA (reference sequence). The CDR3 spans 11 residues. The CDR3 coding sequence is TGCAGTGCTAGCACCCAAGAGACCCAGTACTTC. Translation: CSASTQETQYF.

This clonotype was detected a few times. This rearrangement joins TRBV6-4 to TRBJ2-5, with TRBD1 matching over 7 bases. Germline-derived CDR1 and CDR2 are MRHNA and SNTAGT. The trim removed 5 bases at V and 5 bases at J, leaving 17 bases unmatched. CDR3 size: 17 residues. The CDR3 loop is CASSMGDRVFFGETQYF. The CDR3 DNA sequence: TGTGCCAGCAGTATGGGAGACAGGGTCTTTTTTGGGGAGACCCAGTACTTC.

This clonotype has a handful of counts. V usage is TRBV6-2 or TRBV6-3 and J usage is TRBJ2-3; TRBD2 matches at 15 bases. The CDR3 runs 18 residues. The V and J ends lost 2 bases and 1 base, in that order; junction bases with no gene match: 4. The germline gives CDR1 MNHEY, CDR2 SVGEGT. The CDR3 coding sequence is TGTGCCAGCAGTTACGGAGGACTAGCGGGAGGGCGCACAGATACGCAGTATTTT. Protein product: CASSYGGLAGGRTDTQYF.

In this sample, this clonotype turned up many times. The J gene is TRBJ1-1, the V gene TRBV2, with 7 bases lining up with TRBD1. The CDR3 runs to 14 residues. The V and J ends lost 5 bases and 7 bases, in that order; junction bases with no gene match: 10. Germline CDR1 and CDR2: SNHLY and FYNNEI. CDR3 nucleotides: TGTGCCAGCAGTTACCCGACAGGGTTGGGTGAAGCTTTCTTT. Translated, it gives CASSYPTGLGEAFF.

This chain uses TRBV7-9 with TRBJ1-1; 8 nucleotides agree with TRBD1. The CDR3 length is 14 residues. V lost 5 bases to trimming and J lost 3 bases; unmatched junction nucleotides: 5. The germline V gene has CDR1 SEHNR and CDR2 FQNEAQ (reference sequence). CDR3 bases: TGTGCCAGCAGCACCACAGGGGGGGACACTGAAGCTTTCTTT. It translates to CASSTTGGDTEAFF.

This clonotype was found many times. The rearrangement uses TRBV6-1 and TRBJ1-1; unclear D gene. The length of the CDR3 is 13 residues. Per germline, CDR1 MNHNS and CDR2 SASEGT. The V and J ends lost 7 bases and 0 bases respectively, with 9 bases between them. The CDR3 nucleotides are TGTGCCAGCAATAATTACTTGAACACTGAAGCTTTCTTT. Residues: CASNNYLNTEAFF.

The rearrangement links TRBV20-1 to TRBJ2-2; D call uncertain. Germline lookup yields CDR1 DFQATT and CDR2 SNEGSKA (reference sequence). The CDR3 contains 14 residues. Deletions cut 0 bases from V and 1 base from J, with 6 bases between. In nucleotides, the CDR3 is TGCAGTGCTAGAGATTGGAGGAACACCGGGGAGCTGTTTTTT. Its translation: CSARDWRNTGELFF.

In this sample, this clonotype turned up once. V usage is TRBV28 and J usage is TRBJ2-3; TRBD2 matches at 8 bases. The CDR3 runs to 16 residues. Germline CDR1 MDHEN, CDR2 SYDVKM. V was clipped by 5 bases and J by 2 bases; unmatched bases: 9. CDR3 in DNA: TGTGCCAGCAGTCCCGTCGGGAGGGCCGACACAGATACGCAGTATTTT. This encodes CASSPVGRADTDTQYF.

This clonotype was seen repeatedly, ten times or more. The rearrangement uses TRBV5-1 and TRBJ2-2; 10 bases are a match to TRBD2. CDR1 is SGHRS, CDR2 YFSETQ, per germline. Trimming took 4 bases from V and 1 from J; bases not matched to a gene: 7. CDR3 length: 17 amino acids. The CDR3: CASSPSGRRWNTGELFF. The DNA of the CDR3 is TGCGCCAGCAGCCCTAGCGGGAGACGTTGGAACACCGGGGAGCTGTTTTTT. Based on the CDR3 plus reference TRBV5-1 and TRBJ2-2, the full variable domain is KAGVTQTPRYLIKTRGQQVTLSCSPISGHRSVSWYQQTPGQGLQFLFEYFSETQRNKGNFPGRFSGRQFSNSRSEMNVSTLELGDSALYLCASSPSGRRWNTGELFFGEGSRLTVL.